A single sample gave rise to the 25 T cell receptor beta chains below, sequenced in a study of blood T cell repertoires in COVID-19. The protocol was immunoSEQ multiplex PCR, while the TCRdb copy is restricted to in-frame clones and leaves out a portion. The profile shows 85,000 to 130,000 clones, around 75% of them singletons. Sequencing was done on a sample of peripheral blood. These receptors were obtained from a human donor with acute or convalescent COVID-19. The donor label of this sample is uncertain.

The J gene is TRBJ1-2, the V gene TRBV15, with 9 nucleotides matching TRBD1. The CDR3 has 13 amino acids. V was clipped by 6 bases and J by 6 bases; unmatched bases: 5. Germline assignment: CDR1 LNHNV and CDR2 YYDKDF (reference sequence). The CDR3 DNA follows: TGTGCCACCAGGTCTACAGGGGGCAATGGCTACACCTTC. It specifies CATRSTGGNGYTF.

The chain has TRBV29-1 and TRBJ2-1; possible D gene TRBD2, 5 bases. Trimming left V 4 bases short and J 13 bases short, with 11 bases between. Germline CDR1 SQVTM, CDR2 ANQGSEA. This CDR3 has 10 amino acids. CDR3 in DNA: TGCAGCGTTGGGACCAGGACTCAGTTCTTC. Translation gives CSVGTRTQFF.

The chain employs TRBV4-1 and TRBJ2-3; 11 nucleotides agree with TRBD2. The CDR3 is 18 residues long. Trimming cost V 3 bases and J 0 bases; bases outside gene matches: 8. Germline values: CDR1 MGHRA, CDR2 YSYEKL. The CDR3 nucleotides are TGCGCCAGCAGCCAGGGTAGCGGGGGGGCCCCTAGCACAGATACGCAGTATTTT. Its protein is CASSQGSGGAPSTDTQYF.

The chain combines TRBV13 with TRBJ1-1, with D possibly being TRBD1 (6 bases). V dropped 4 bases and J dropped 7 bases, with 10 bases sitting between them. The CDR3 has 12 amino acids. Germline CDR1 is PRHDT and CDR2 is FYEKMQ (reference sequence). CDR3 residues: CASSSGQIEAFF. The DNA for the CDR3 is TGTGCCAGCAGCTCGGGACAAATTGAAGCTTTCTTT.

This chain joins TRBV7-2 and TRBJ1-1; possibly TRBD1 for D (5 bases). V shed 1 base and J shed 1 base, with 13 bases lying between them. Germline loops: CDR1 SGHTA, CDR2 FQGNSA. The CDR3 spans 16 residues. CDR3 loop: CASSLGGGQANTEAFF. As DNA, the CDR3 is TGTGCCAGCAGCTTAGGGGGCGGTCAAGCGAACACTGAAGCTTTCTTT.

The chain couples TRBV6-2 or TRBV6-3 to TRBJ2-7, with 11 bases aligning to TRBD1. The CDR3 runs 15 residues. J was trimmed by 2 bases and V by 3 bases; bases with no gene match: 3. The germline V gene has CDR1 MNHEY and CDR2 SVGEGT. As DNA, the CDR3 is TGTGCCAGCAGTTATCTGGGACAGGGGGCCTACGAGCAGTACTTC. As protein: CASSYLGQGAYEQYF.

The rearrangement uses TRBV6-5 and TRBJ2-2; D possibly corresponds to TRBD1 (6 bases). The CDR3 has 14 residues. Trimming cost V 8 bases and J 1 base, with 11 bases left between them. CDR1 is MNHEY and CDR2 is SVGAGI in the germline V gene. CDR3 DNA sequence: TGTGCCAGCGATCTGACAGGGAACACCGGGGAGCTGTTTTTT. Its protein product is CASDLTGNTGELFF.

This chain links TRBV27 with TRBJ1-3, with 7 bases identical to TRBD1. CDR1 MNHEY and CDR2 SMNVEV come from the germline V gene (reference sequence). V was pared by 10 bases and J by 3 bases, with 6 bases of the junction left unmatched. The CDR3 totals 13 residues. The CDR3 region has the DNA TGTGCCACCCGACAGGGTGGTGGAAACACCATATATTTT. Residues: CATRQGGGNTIYF.

This rearrangement joins TRBV6-6 to TRBJ1-1; maybe TRBD1 (6 bases). CDR1 and CDR2 (germline): MNHNY, SVGAGI (reference sequence). The V end lost 5 bases, the J end lost 1 base, and 11 bases lay between the germline ends. CDR3 length: 14 residues. CDR3 loop: CASSDRIANTEAFF. CDR3 sequence (DNA): TGTGCCAGCAGTGACAGGATTGCGAACACTGAAGCTTTCTTT.

J is TRBJ1-3 and V is TRBV15; no definite D call. Germline loops: CDR1 LNHNV, CDR2 YYDKDF (reference sequence). The length of the CDR3 is 16 residues. With 1 base removed from V and 0 bases from J, the gap between germline ends came to 10 bases. CDR3 sequence: CATSRALANSGNTIYF. The CDR3 bases are TGTGCCACCAGCAGAGCGTTGGCCAACTCTGGAAACACCATATATTTT. Full variable domain (outside the CDR3, taken from reference TRBV15 and TRBJ1-3): DAMVIQNPRYQVTQFGKPVTLSCSQTLNHNVMYWYQQKSSQAPKLLFHYYDKDFNNEADTPDNFQSRRPNTSFCFLDIRSPGLGDTAMYLCATSRALANSGNTIYFGEGSWLTVV.

J is TRBJ1-5 and V is TRBV6-2 or TRBV6-3; 7 positions agree with TRBD1. In germline, CDR1 is MNHEY, CDR2 SVGEGT. With 3 bases clipped from V and 0 bases from J, the junction kept 14 bases outside the gene matches. The CDR3 is 19 amino acids. DNA of the CDR3: TGTGCCAGCAGTTATTACCACGGACAGGTGGTGTATAGCAATCAGCCCCAGCATTTT. It is translated as CASSYYHGQVVYSNQPQHF.

V gene TRBV5-1 combines with J gene TRBJ2-5; TRBD2 matches at 8 bases. The CDR3 has 15 amino acids. V lost 5 bases, J lost 4 bases, and 10 bases stayed unmatched. Germline CDR1 is SGHRS and CDR2 is YFSETQ. The CDR3 region is CASRSGGGLGETQYF. The CDR3 coding sequence is TGCGCCAGCAGGAGTGGCGGGGGGCTGGGAGAGACCCAGTACTTC.

To note about this clone: The same CDR3 also results from other DNA sequences found in this sample. The chain uses TRBV5-5 and TRBJ1-5; no clear D. Germline CDR1 reads SGHKS; CDR2 reads YYEKEE (reference sequence). The ends were cut back, 2 bases at V and 5 bases at J, with 8 bases in the middle. The CDR3 extends over 13 amino acids. DNA of the CDR3: TGTGCCAGCAGCTTAGCTGAGGATCAGCCCCAGCATTTT. This codes for CASSLAEDQPQHF.

The chain couples TRBV19 to TRBJ1-5; 10 bases agree with TRBD1. CDR1 is LNHDA and CDR2 is SQIVND in the germline V gene (reference sequence). Losses at the gene ends were 4 bases for V and 4 bases for J; bases not matched to a gene: 10. CDR3 length equals 17 residues. The CDR3 DNA is TGTGCCAGTAGTAGCGGTCTGGGACAGGGGCTTAATCAGCCCCAGCATTTT. Its translation is CASSSGLGQGLNQPQHF.

This chain connects TRBV4-1 to TRBJ1-2, with D possibly matching TRBD1 (6 bases). Germline CDR1 MGHRA, CDR2 YSYEKL. The CDR3 has 19 residues. V lost 3 bases to trimming and J lost 0 bases, with 23 bases between them. The CDR3 sequence: CASSHGIWGGQGTNYGYTF. The CDR3 DNA reads as TGCGCCAGCAGCCACGGAATCTGGGGGGGGCAGGGGACTAACTATGGCTACACCTTC.

The CDR3 region has the DNA TGTGCCAGCAGCTTAGAGAGTTTTTATCGTCGAGGGATACTGAGCACAGATACGCAGTATTTT. It encodes CASSLESFYRRGILSTDTQYF. V gene TRBV11-3 combines with J gene TRBJ2-3; a possible D gene is TRBD2 (5 bases). There are 21 residues in the CDR3. Germline V lookup: CDR1 SGHNT, CDR2 YENEEA. V was shortened by 0 bases and J by 0 bases, with 25 bases between the two germline ends.

The chain couples TRBV27 to TRBJ1-4; weak D call: TRBD1 (5 bases). Trimming pared 6 bases from V and 10 bases from J, leaving 21 bases between. Germline CDR1 and CDR2: MNHEY and SMNVEV (reference sequence). The CDR3 sequence is 15 residues long. CDR3 amino acids: CASSLRPRQKRKLFF. In nucleotides, the CDR3 is TGTGCCAGCAGCCTACGCCCTAGACAGAAACGAAAACTGTTTTTT.

The V gene is TRBV24-1, the J gene TRBJ2-2; 9 nucleotides align to TRBD1. The CDR3 has 16 amino acids. Germline-derived CDR1 and CDR2 are KGHDR and SFDVKD. The junction had 5 bases not matched to a gene; V was cut back by 3 bases and J by 4 bases. The CDR3 nucleotides read TGTGCCACCAGTGATCCCGAGACAGGGGGCACCGGGGAGCTGTTTTTT. This codes for CATSDPETGGTGELFF.

The chain recombines TRBV28 with TRBJ2-7; 8 bases are a match to TRBD2. CDR3 length: 15 residues. Germline lookup yields CDR1 MDHEN and CDR2 SYDVKM. V shed 0 bases and J 2 bases; nucleotides not matched to a gene: 3. For the CDR3, the DNA is TGTGCCAGCAGTTTATGGGGTAGCGGGGCCTACGAGCAGTACTTC. It yields the protein CASSLWGSGAYEQYF.

The chain links TRBV9 to TRBJ2-7, with D possibly TRBD2 on 6 matching bases. Between the trimmed V and J ends, which lost 4 bases and 0 bases, there was a span of 26 bases. Germline V gene sequence: CDR1 SGDLS, CDR2 YYNGEE. The CDR3 extends over 19 amino acids. CDR3 DNA sequence: TGTGCCAGCAGCCCCAGAGGAGGGAGACAGTTGGGGTTCTCCTACGAGCAGTACTTC. Its translation is CASSPRGGRQLGFSYEQYF. Full variable domain (outside the CDR3, taken from reference TRBV9 and TRBJ2-7): DSGVTQTPKHLITATGQRVTLRCSPRSGDLSVYWYQQSLDQGLQFLIQYYNGEERAKGNILERFSAQQFPDLHSELNLSSLELGDSALYFCASSPRGGRQLGFSYEQYFGPGTRLTVT.

This clone has just a few counts. V gene TRBV2 combines with J gene TRBJ1-2, with a possible D match to TRBD1 (6 bases). This CDR3 has 14 amino acids. Germline CDR1 and CDR2: SNHLY and FYNNEI. V was clipped by 8 bases and J by 9 bases, with 22 bases between them. The CDR3 here is CASSSTVITGSYTF. The CDR3 nucleotides read TGTGCCAGCTCCTCCACAGTGATTACAGGGAGCTACACCTTC.

The chain combines TRBV20-1 with TRBJ1-5; D gene unclear. Trimming cost V 3 bases and J 2 bases, with 14 bases left between them. Germline CDR1 is DFQATT and CDR2 is SNEGSKA (reference sequence). The CDR3 consists of 15 residues. DNA for the CDR3: TGCAGTGCTAGTATGGGCCGGCAGGGCAATCAGCCCCAGCATTTT. Protein: CSASMGRQGNQPQHF.

The rearrangement joins TRBV2 to TRBJ1-5; D not resolved. Trimming left V 2 bases short and J 6 bases short, with 26 bases between. The CDR3 is made up of 19 amino acids. Germline CDR1 reads SNHLY; CDR2 reads FYNNEI. CDR3 bases: TGTGCCAGCAGTGAAAACTACCTTTCCGGCATTTCGGGTGGTCAGCCCCAGCATTTT. This gives the protein CASSENYLSGISGGQPQHF.

The chain has TRBV2 and TRBJ2-2; 9 positions match TRBD1. The trim removed 5 bases at V and 7 bases at J, leaving 8 bases unmatched. This CDR3 is 15 amino acids long. Germline V gene lookup returns CDR1 SNHLY and CDR2 FYNNEI. CDR3 region: CASSQTGGRSGELFF. CDR3 coding DNA: TGTGCCAGCAGTCAGACAGGGGGTCGGAGCGGGGAGCTGTTTTTT.

The rearrangement links TRBV7-9 to TRBJ2-1; 8 nucleotides match TRBD1. V was pared by 5 bases and J by 7 bases, with 7 bases of the junction left unmatched. Germline V gives CDR1 SEHNR, CDR2 FQNEAQ (reference sequence). The CDR3 extends over 14 amino acids. Here the CDR3 reads CASSPTDRANEQFF. CDR3 DNA: TGTGCCAGCAGCCCTACGGACAGGGCAAATGAGCAGTTCTTC.